The 28 T cell receptor beta chains in this list originate from one sample, sequenced in a study of a mutant IDH1 vaccine in newly diagnosed glioma. Sample time point: week 35, safety follow-up. Every vaccine dose comprised 300 ug of mutant IDH1 20-mer peptide plus topical imiquimod. These TCRs are of unknown antigen specificity. Repertoires were generated with immunoSEQ multiplex PCR, while TCRdb's copy carries only in-frame clones and drops some. The sample has 30,000 to 40,000 clones; around 80% are singletons. Here the sequenced sample was PBMCs, taken from a glioma patient whose treatment included an IDH1 peptide vaccine. Receptors were obtained from a woman in her late teens or twenties with glioma.

The DNA of the CDR3 is TGTGCCAGCAGTCTTATCAGCGGGCTTTACAATGAGCAGTTCTTC. Translation gives CASSLISGLYNEQFF. V usage is TRBV27 and J usage is TRBJ2-1, with a possible D match to TRBD2 (6 bases). Trimming cost V 5 bases and J 4 bases, with 15 bases left between them. Looked up from germline, CDR1 is MNHEY and CDR2 is SMNVEV (reference sequence). This CDR3 comprises 15 residues.

The rearrangement joins TRBV5-1 to TRBJ2-1; perhaps TRBD1 as D (6 bases). The CDR3 spans 15 residues. CDR1 is SGHRS, CDR2 YFSETQ, per germline. V dropped 0 bases and J dropped 3 bases, with 10 bases sitting between them. The CDR3 reads CASSLAGVFYNEQFF. In DNA, the CDR3 is TGCGCCAGCAGCTTGGCAGGGGTCTTCTACAATGAGCAGTTCTTC. Variable domain in full (rest from reference TRBV5-1 and TRBJ2-1): KAGVTQTPRYLIKTRGQQVTLSCSPISGHRSVSWYQQTPGQGLQFLFEYFSETQRNKGNFPGRFSGRQFSNSRSEMNVSTLELGDSALYLCASSLAGVFYNEQFFGPGTRLTVL.

This clone has a handful of counts. This sequence joins TRBV15 and TRBJ1-1, with 10 bases aligning to TRBD1. The CDR3 extends over 13 amino acids. The V gene end was trimmed by 1 base and the J gene end by 12 bases; junction bases not matched to a gene: 5. Germline CDR1 is LNHNV and CDR2 is YYDKDF (reference sequence). CDR3: CATSRGGTGETFF. The CDR3 DNA is TGTGCCACCAGCAGAGGAGGGACAGGGGAGACTTTCTTT.

This clone came up once. The V gene is TRBV19, the J gene TRBJ2-7; 7 nucleotides line up with TRBD2. J lost 1 base, V lost 1 base, and 4 bases had no gene match. This CDR3 contains 15 residues. Germline V gene lookup returns CDR1 LNHDA and CDR2 SQIVND (reference sequence). CDR3: CASSIATGRSYEQYF. The DNA for the CDR3 is TGTGCCAGTAGTATAGCGACCGGGAGGTCCTACGAGCAGTACTTC.

The chain uses TRBV7-9 and TRBJ2-4; no clear D. V gave up 0 bases and J gave up 0 bases, with 3 bases separating them. This CDR3 comprises 14 residues. Germline V lookup: CDR1 SEHNR, CDR2 FQNEAQ (reference sequence). The CDR3 loop reads CASSLAPAKNIQYF. The CDR3 DNA reads TGTGCCAGCAGCTTAGCCCCAGCCAAAAACATTCAGTACTTC.

The rearrangement uses TRBV7-9 and TRBJ1-3; D is uncertain. CDR1 and CDR2 from the germline V gene are SEHNR and FQNEAQ (reference sequence). The CDR3 contains 15 residues. Trimming removed 5 bases from V and 5 bases from J, with 16 bases in between. The CDR3 coding sequence is TGTGCCAGCAGCACCCTCTCGGCCTGGAGAAACACCATATATTTT. Its protein is CASSTLSAWRNTIYF. Drawing the rest from reference TRBV7-9 and TRBJ1-3, the complete variable domain is DTGVSQNPRHKITKRGQNVTFRCDPISEHNRLYWYRQTLGQGPEFLTYFQNEAQLEKSRLLSDRFSAERPKGSFSTLEIQRTEQGDSAMYLCASSTLSAWRNTIYFGEGSWLTVV.

V usage is TRBV30 and J usage is TRBJ2-2; no clear D. Between the trimmed V and J ends, which lost 2 bases and 0 bases, there was a span of 4 bases. The CDR3 length is 13 residues. Germline CDR1 GTSNPN, CDR2 SVGIG (reference sequence). The CDR3 bases are TGTGCCTGGAGTTTGTCGAACACCGGGGAGCTGTTTTTT. It codes for CAWSLSNTGELFF.

CDR3 DNA sequence: TGTGCCAGCAGCACCAGCGGGGGGGTAGTAAATGAGCAGTTCTTC. This encodes CASSTSGGVVNEQFF. The chain joins TRBV11-3 to TRBJ2-1, with 10 bases fitting TRBD2. Germline V CDR1 and CDR2: SGHNT, YENEEA. The V gene end was trimmed by 5 bases and the J gene end by 7 bases; junction bases not matched to a gene: 8. The CDR3 runs 15 residues. The whole variable domain, remainder taken from reference TRBV11-3 and TRBJ2-1, is EAGVVQSPRYKIIEKKQPVAFWCNPISGHNTLYWYLQNLGQGPELLIRYENEEAVDDSQLPKDRFSAERLKGVDSTLKIQPAELGDSAVYLCASSTSGGVVNEQFFGPGTRLTVL.

In its sample, this clone was seen a few times. The V call is TRBV7-9, the J call TRBJ1-2, with 8 bases fitting TRBD1. V trimming: 5 bases; J trimming: 8 bases; junction bases outside the gene matches: 16. The germline V gene has CDR1 SEHNR and CDR2 FQNEAQ (reference sequence). The CDR3 runs 16 residues. This chain's CDR3 is CASSLREMDRAGGYTF. In DNA, the CDR3 is TGTGCCAGCAGCCTAAGAGAAATGGACAGGGCGGGAGGCTACACCTTC.

The rearrangement joins TRBV15 to TRBJ2-3, with 12 positions matching TRBD2. The germline CDR1 and CDR2 sequences are LNHNV and YYDKDF (reference sequence). The V gene end was trimmed by 3 bases and the J gene end by 7 bases; junction bases not matched to a gene: 5. This CDR3 spans 15 amino acids. This CDR3 is CATSRRLAGANTQYF. The CDR3 nucleotides are TGTGCCACCAGCAGGCGACTAGCGGGGGCCAATACGCAGTATTTT.

The table lists this clone with a few counts. This chain joins TRBV2 and TRBJ1-2; no definite D call. The ends were cut back, 7 bases at V and 5 bases at J, with 8 bases in the middle. This CDR3 spans 11 amino acids. CDR1 and CDR2 from the germline V gene are SNHLY and FYNNEI. As DNA, the CDR3 is TGTGCCAGCATTGAGGGTTATGGCTACACCTTC. Translated, it gives CASIEGYGYTF. Based on the CDR3 plus reference TRBV2 and TRBJ1-2, the full variable domain is EPEVTQTPSHQVTQMGQEVILRCVPISNHLYFYWYRQILGQKVEFLVSFYNNEISEKSEIFDDQFSVERPDGSNFTLKIRSTKLEDSAMYFCASIEGYGYTFGSGTRLTVV.

The chain has TRBV6-1 and TRBJ2-5, with D perhaps TRBD1 or TRBD2 (6 bases each). The V and J ends lost 6 bases and 3 bases respectively, with 11 bases between them. CDR3 length: 13 residues. The germline V gene encodes CDR1 MNHNS and CDR2 SASEGT. Written as DNA, the CDR3 is TGTGCCAGCAGCCTAAGGGGGGAAGAGACCCAGTACTTC. It is translated as CASSLRGEETQYF.

The V gene is TRBV15, the J gene TRBJ2-3; 7 bases align to TRBD2. The germline V gene encodes CDR1 LNHNV and CDR2 YYDKDF (reference sequence). This CDR3 spans 15 amino acids. V lost 5 bases and J lost 0; bases outside the gene matches: 5. CDR3 loop: CATSPTSESTDTQYF. The CDR3 region has the DNA TGTGCCACCAGCCCTACTAGCGAAAGCACAGATACGCAGTATTTT.

The V call is TRBV15, the J call TRBJ2-3; the D is unclear. The V gene's germline CDR1 is LNHNV and CDR2 YYDKDF (reference sequence). V lost 0 bases to trimming and J lost 5 bases, with 6 bases between them. The CDR3 spans 13 residues. DNA of the CDR3: TGTGCCACCAGCAGAGATCGAAGAGATACGCAGTATTTT. It yields the protein CATSRDRRDTQYF. Full variable domain (outside the CDR3, taken from reference TRBV15 and TRBJ2-3): DAMVIQNPRYQVTQFGKPVTLSCSQTLNHNVMYWYQQKSSQAPKLLFHYYDKDFNNEADTPDNFQSRRPNTSFCFLDIRSPGLGDTAMYLCATSRDRRDTQYFGPGTRLTVL.

This chain joins TRBV13 and TRBJ2-7, with 12 positions matching TRBD1. In germline, CDR1 is PRHDT, CDR2 FYEKMQ (reference sequence). Trimming at V came to 5 bases and at J to 4 bases, leaving 6 bases not matched to a gene. This CDR3 has 15 amino acids. Here the CDR3 reads CASSPRDRGQYEQYF. The DNA of the CDR3 is TGTGCCAGCAGCCCCCGGGACAGGGGGCAGTACGAGCAGTACTTC.

The genes are TRBV6-5 and TRBJ1-1, with TRBD1 identical over 10 bases. After removal of 5 bases from V and 5 bases from J, the junction contained 8 bases not matched to a gene. The germline CDR1 and CDR2 sequences are MNHEY and SVGAGI. CDR3 length: 15 amino acids. CDR3 DNA sequence: TGTGCCAGCAGTACTAGGGGACAGGGGCGGACTGAAGCTTTCTTT. Protein: CASSTRGQGRTEAFF.

This clone was seen a single time. This chain joins TRBV7-8 and TRBJ1-5, with 8 positions matching TRBD1. Germline assignment: CDR1 SGHVS and CDR2 FQNEAQ. The V gene end was trimmed by 4 bases and the J gene end by 6 bases; junction bases not matched to a gene: 5. This CDR3 is 14 amino acids long. The CDR3 sequence: CASSSGQGVQPQHF. Here the CDR3 DNA reads TGTGCCAGCAGCTCAGGACAGGGCGTTCAGCCCCAGCATTTT. Together with reference TRBV7-8 and TRBJ1-5, the CDR3 gives the full variable domain: GAGVSQSPRYKVAKRGQDVALRCDPISGHVSLFWYQQALGQGPEFLTYFQNEAQLDKSGLPSDRFFAERPEGSVSTLKIQRTQQEDSAVYLCASSSGQGVQPQHFGDGTRLSIL.

The rearrangement uses TRBV9 and TRBJ2-1; 8 bases line up with TRBD2. With V trimmed by 3 bases and J by 8 bases, 4 bases remained unmatched. This CDR3 spans 13 amino acids. The germline V gene has CDR1 SGDLS and CDR2 YYNGEE. The CDR3 sequence is CASSDNSGDEQFF. In DNA form, the CDR3 reads TGTGCCAGCAGCGATAATAGCGGGGATGAGCAGTTCTTC.

J is TRBJ1-3 and V is TRBV19, with TRBD1 matching over 7 bases. V shed 8 bases, J shed 3 bases, and the junction held 7 bases outside the gene matches. The CDR3 is 14 amino acids. Germline CDR1 LNHDA, CDR2 SQIVND (reference sequence). The CDR3 spells CASRDSGGGNTIYF. CDR3 DNA: TGTGCCAGTCGGGACAGCGGGGGTGGAAACACCATATATTTT.

This chain uses TRBV11-2 with TRBJ2-5, with TRBD1 matching 9 bases. This CDR3 is 14 amino acids long. The V gene end was trimmed by 5 bases and the J gene end by 2 bases; junction bases not matched to a gene: 3. Germline V CDR1 and CDR2: SGHAT, FQNNGV. The CDR3, as DNA: TGTGCCAGCAGCGTACAGGGGGCTCAAGAGACCCAGTACTTC. Translated, it gives CASSVQGAQETQYF.

The J gene is TRBJ2-1, the V gene TRBV5-1; 10 nucleotides align to TRBD2. From germline, CDR1 is SGHRS and CDR2 YFSETQ. V trimming: 0 bases; J trimming: 13 bases; junction bases outside the gene matches: 16. The CDR3 runs to 17 residues. The DNA of the CDR3 is TGCGCCAGCAGCTTGGAAATAGCGGGAGGTGCCCGGGGTCTACAGTTCTTC. Translation gives CASSLEIAGGARGLQFF.

The V and J genes are TRBV6-5 and TRBJ2-7, with D perhaps matching TRBD1 (6 bases). Germline-derived CDR1 and CDR2 are MNHEY and SVGAGI. The CDR3 has 13 amino acids. The V and J ends lost 6 bases and 4 bases respectively, with 13 bases between them. CDR3 in DNA: TGTGCCAGCAGACGATCCGGGACATACGAGCAGTACTTC. Translation: CASRRSGTYEQYF.

J is TRBJ2-7 and V is TRBV25-1, with 8 bases identical to TRBD2. This CDR3 contains 16 residues. Unmatched junction bases numbered 10, after V lost 0 bases and J lost 6 bases. Germline V gene sequence: CDR1 MGHDK, CDR2 SYGVNS. CDR3 protein: CASSEYGRGGRIEQYF. The CDR3 DNA sequence: TGTGCCAGCAGTGAATATGGTCGGGGGGGGCGTATCGAGCAGTACTTC.

The chain combines TRBV5-1 with TRBJ2-7; the match to TRBD1 covers 8 bases. V gave up 6 bases and J gave up 4 bases; unmatched junction bases: 6. The CDR3 is 13 amino acids. CDR1 SGHRS and CDR2 YFSETQ come from the germline V gene. CDR3 nucleotide sequence: TGCGCCAGCAAAGTGGACAGGGAATACGAGCAGTACTTC. Its translation: CASKVDREYEQYF.

The V call is TRBV19, the J call TRBJ2-2; D gene ambiguous. Trimming removed 5 bases at V and 5 bases at J, with 6 bases between. The germline CDR1 and CDR2 sequences are LNHDA and SQIVND (reference sequence). The CDR3 spans 12 residues. In DNA form, the CDR3 reads TGTGCCAGTAGTTTTCCGACCGGGGAGCTGTTTTTT. The encoded protein is CASSFPTGELFF.

This clone turned up a few times. The rearrangement joins TRBV2 to TRBJ2-1; the match to TRBD2 covers 9 bases. This CDR3 has 15 amino acids. In germline, CDR1 is SNHLY, CDR2 FYNNEI. With 5 bases clipped from V and 6 bases from J, the junction kept 8 bases outside the gene matches. Written as DNA, the CDR3 is TGTGCCAGCAGTTTCGGCGGGAGGGTTGGCAATGAGCAGTTCTTC. Amino acids: CASSFGGRVGNEQFF.

This chain connects TRBV6-1 to TRBJ1-5, with TRBD1 matching 11 bases. Germline V gene lookup returns CDR1 MNHNS and CDR2 SASEGT. J was trimmed by 0 bases and V by 4 bases; bases with no gene match: 8. The CDR3 loop spans 18 amino acids. CDR3 region: CASSGRDRGKHSNQPQHF. CDR3 DNA sequence: TGTGCCAGCAGTGGTCGGGACAGGGGGAAACATAGCAATCAGCCCCAGCATTTT.

This sequence joins TRBV27 and TRBJ2-7, with D uncertain. The CDR3 sequence is 17 residues long. V dropped 5 bases and J dropped 3 bases, with 23 bases sitting between them. Looked up from germline, CDR1 is MNHEY and CDR2 is SMNVEV (reference sequence). The CDR3 coding sequence is TGTGCCAGCAGTGCCCGAGGCGCGGTGGGGATAGACTACGAGCAGTACTTC. The encoded protein is CASSARGAVGIDYEQYF.